This TCR beta chain was sequenced in a study of blood T cell repertoires in COVID-19. Overall study: Acute-phase and convalescent COVID-19 samples originated in the United States, Italy and Spain. T cells, B-cell-depleted T cells, or PBMCs supplied cDNA or gDNA.

How the authors handled the data: From reference gene primer amplification, estimates of nucleated cell counts were derived. Some clones are missing from TCRdb's copy, which holds only in-frame ones; the method was immunoSEQ multiplex PCR. V and J calls plus clone size are reproduced from that table; the DNA served to infer D and trimming. The sample records around 190,000 clones, over 80% being singletons. The CDR3 consists of 15 residues. CDR1 is SGHRS and CDR2 is YFSETQ in the germline V gene. The V gene end was trimmed by 0 bases and the J gene end by 7 bases; junction bases not matched to a gene: 8. A word on this clone: This CDR3 is also generated by other DNA sequences in the sample.

This clonotype was sampled from an older woman with COVID-19, enrolled during active disease. V gene TRBV5-1 combines with J gene TRBJ2-7; 9 bases are shared with TRBD1. Sequenced: peripheral blood. CDR3 residues: CASSLAGTGKGEQYF. The CDR3 DNA sequence: TGCGCCAGCAGCTTGGCCGGGACAGGGAAGGGGGAGCAGTACTTC.